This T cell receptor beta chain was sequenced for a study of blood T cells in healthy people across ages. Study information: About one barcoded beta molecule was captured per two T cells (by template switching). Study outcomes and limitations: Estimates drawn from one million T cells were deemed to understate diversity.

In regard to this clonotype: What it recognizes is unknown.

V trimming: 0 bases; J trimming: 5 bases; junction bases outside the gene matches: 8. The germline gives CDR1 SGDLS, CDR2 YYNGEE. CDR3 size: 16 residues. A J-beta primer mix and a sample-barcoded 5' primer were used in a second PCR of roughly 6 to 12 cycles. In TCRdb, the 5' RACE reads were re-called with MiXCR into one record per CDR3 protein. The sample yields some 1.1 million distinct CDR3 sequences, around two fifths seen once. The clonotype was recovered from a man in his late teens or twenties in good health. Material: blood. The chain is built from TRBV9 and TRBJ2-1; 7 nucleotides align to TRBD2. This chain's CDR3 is CASSVDPAGRNNEQFF. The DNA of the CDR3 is TGTGCCAGCAGCGTAGATCCAGCGGGGAGGAACAATGAGCAGTTCTTC.